This T cell receptor (beta chain) appears in the sequencing data of a study of blood T cell repertoires in COVID-19. Overall study: The analysed material was cDNA or gDNA that came from T cells, B-cell-depleted T cells, or PBMCs.

V was shortened by 0 bases and J by 5 bases, with 7 bases between the two germline ends. The CDR3 extends over 13 amino acids. The germline V gene encodes CDR1 SGHTA and CDR2 FQGNSA. Original methodology: Amplification from reference gene primers served as the basis for estimated nucleated cell counts. TCRdb keeps only in-frame clones here, not all; method: immunoSEQ multiplex PCR. The V and J calls and clone size are taken from that table; D and trimming were inferred from the DNA. The sample yields some 150,000 clones, about 84% seen once. The receptor comes from a human donor in a cohort sampled during active COVID-19. Sample: peripheral blood. The V call is TRBV7-2, the J call TRBJ1-2; tentatively, D is TRBD1 (6 bases). The CDR3 here is CASSLATGYGYTF. The CDR3, as DNA: TGTGCCAGCAGCTTAGCAACAGGGTATGGCTACACCTTC.